What follows are 3 T cell receptor beta chains derived from one specimen sequenced in a study of cytomegalovirus exposure and HLA in healthy donors. 13 Jbeta primers and 60 Vbeta primers were used for the PCR. Assay used: immunoSEQ multiplex PCR; TCRdb lists only in-frame clones, some missing. The data show 150,000 to 200,000 clones, with around four fifths seen just once and over 2.5% held by the top ten. The specimen was PBMCs. The receptor source for this set is a female donor in good health and CMV-seronegative.

For the CDR3, the DNA is TGTGCCAGCAGTTTAGGAGTAGCGGGAGCGGATACGCAGTATTTT. It is translated as CASSLGVAGADTQYF. The chain joins TRBV27 to TRBJ2-3; 9 nucleotides line up with TRBD2. There are 15 residues in the CDR3. The ends lost 2 bases at V and 6 bases at J; junction bases unmatched: 6. In germline, CDR1 is MNHEY, CDR2 SMNVEV (reference sequence).

J is TRBJ2-7 and V is TRBV9, with 13 bases matching TRBD2. V lost 3 bases to trimming and J lost 6 bases; unmatched junction nucleotides: 12. Per germline, CDR1 SGDLS and CDR2 YYNGEE. This CDR3 contains 17 residues. CDR3 residues: CASSAAGTSGIWGEQYF. The CDR3 DNA follows: TGTGCCAGCAGCGCGGCGGGGACTAGCGGGATATGGGGCGAGCAGTACTTC.

The chain carries TRBV7-2 and TRBJ2-7, with D possibly matching TRBD2 (6 bases). The V and J ends lost 3 bases and 0 bases respectively, with 6 bases between them. This CDR3 comprises 13 residues. Germline V gives CDR1 SGHTA, CDR2 FQGNSA. The CDR3 nucleotides read TGTGCCAGCAGCTTCGGGGGCTCCTACGAGCAGTACTTC. It translates to CASSFGGSYEQYF.